The T cell receptor (beta chain) under discussion was sequenced for a study of blood T cell repertoires in COVID-19. Study context: From T cells, B-cell-depleted T cells, or PBMCs came the material, which was cDNA or gDNA.

Germline loops: CDR1 SGHVS, CDR2 FQNEAQ. The CDR3 is 16 amino acids. The junction had 14 bases not matched to a gene; V was cut back by 0 bases and J by 14 bases. Only a few counts were recorded for this clone. Original methodology: Using reference gene primer amplification, nucleated cell counts were estimated. Here immunoSEQ multiplex PCR was the method, and the copy in TCRdb shows in-frame clones only, minus some. The D gene and trimming were derived from the DNA, and the V and J assignments and clone size from that table. Here the sample spans some 160,000 clones, 76% being singletons. The TCR originated in a man aged 55 to 70 with acute or convalescent COVID-19. Specimen: peripheral blood. V gene TRBV7-8 combines with J gene TRBJ2-1; 9 bases agree with TRBD2. DNA for the CDR3: TGTGCCAGCAGCTTAGCGGGGGGTAGCGGGAGCAGCGGAGAGTTCTTC. Translating it yields CASSLAGGSGSSGEFF. The entire variable domain, with the rest obtained from reference TRBV7-8 and TRBJ2-1, is as follows: GAGVSQSPRYKVAKRGQDVALRCDPISGHVSLFWYQQALGQGPEFLTYFQNEAQLDKSGLPSDRFFAERPEGSVSTLKIQRTQQEDSAVYLCASSLAGGSGSSGEFFGPGTRLTVL.